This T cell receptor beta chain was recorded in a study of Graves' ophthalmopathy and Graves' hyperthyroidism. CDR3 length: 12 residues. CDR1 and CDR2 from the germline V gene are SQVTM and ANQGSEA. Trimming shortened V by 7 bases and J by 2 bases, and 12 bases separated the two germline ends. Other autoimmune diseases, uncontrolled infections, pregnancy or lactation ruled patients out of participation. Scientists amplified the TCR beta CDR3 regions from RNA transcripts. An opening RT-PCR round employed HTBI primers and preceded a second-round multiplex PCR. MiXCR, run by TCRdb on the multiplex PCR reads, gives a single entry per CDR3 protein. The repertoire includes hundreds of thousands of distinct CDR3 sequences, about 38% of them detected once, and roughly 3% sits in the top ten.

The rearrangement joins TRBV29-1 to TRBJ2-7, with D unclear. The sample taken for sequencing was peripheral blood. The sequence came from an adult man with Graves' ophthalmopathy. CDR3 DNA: TGCAGCGGGTCGGGTCTTACCTACGAGCAGTACTTC. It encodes CSGSGLTYEQYF.